Listed here are 18 T cell receptor beta chains from one sample, sequenced in a study of CD8 T cells in ankylosing spondylitis. MiXCR, applied by TCRdb to the 5' RACE reads, yields one record per CDR3 protein. This sample has roughly 180,000 distinct CDR3 sequences, with around 8.9% found just once. Material for sequencing was blood, either unsorted or a sorted T cell fraction (not recorded which). These receptors originate from a female donor with ankylosing spondylitis or in good health (not recorded which).

This chain uses TRBV11-2 with TRBJ2-2; 12 positions match TRBD2. This CDR3 has 17 amino acids. The V gene's germline CDR1 is SGHAT and CDR2 FQNNGV. Trimming at V came to 0 bases and at J to 5 bases, leaving 4 bases not matched to a gene. The CDR3 loop is CASSLDPLAGGTGELFF. The DNA of the CDR3 is TGTGCCAGCAGCTTAGACCCACTAGCGGGAGGTACCGGGGAGCTGTTTTTT.

On this clonotype itself: Relative to the germline gene, one junction end is altered; a read error may explain this. This chain's CDR3 is CASSIPGRTTLSYELYF. CDR3 sequence (DNA): TGTGCCAGCAGCATTCCGGGGCGTACAACCCTTTCCTACGAGCTGTACTTC. This chain links TRBV7-2 with TRBJ2-7; D may be TRBD1 or TRBD2 (5 bases each). Germline values: CDR1 SGHTA, CDR2 FQGNSA. The CDR3 has 17 amino acids.

The J gene is TRBJ1-5, the V gene TRBV12-3 or TRBV12-4, with TRBD1 matching over 7 bases. CDR3 length equals 18 residues. Germline trimming cut 3 bases from V and 4 bases from J; bases unmatched to any gene: 15. The CDR3 bases are TGTGCCAGCAGTTTTTGGTCGGGGGGCCGGGACAGAAATCAGCCCCAGCATTTT. Protein product: CASSFWSGGRDRNQPQHF.

This clonotype was detected only a few times. The genes are TRBV12-3 or TRBV12-4 and TRBJ2-3; D is unclear. The CDR3 loop spans 13 amino acids. V was pared by 3 bases and J by 5 bases, with 9 bases between. The CDR3 loop reads CASSFSFLDTQYF. CDR3 DNA sequence: TGTGCCAGCAGTTTTAGTTTTTTAGATACGCAGTATTTT.

This chain connects TRBV5-6 to TRBJ2-3, with 9 nucleotides matching TRBD2. CDR3 length: 14 amino acids. Unmatched junction bases numbered 7, after V lost 3 bases and J lost 8 bases. Germline CDR1 and CDR2: SGHDT and YYEEEE. This CDR3 reads CASSSGLAYGTQYF. The CDR3 DNA reads as TGTGCCAGCAGCTCGGGACTAGCCTATGGTACGCAGTATTTT.

This clonotype was picked up many times. The chain joins TRBV25-1 to TRBJ2-1; D remains unclear. This CDR3 region has 13 residues. The germline V gene has CDR1 MGHDK and CDR2 SYGVNS. V was shortened by 1 base and J by 4 bases, with 5 bases between the two germline ends. The CDR3 here is CASSELGYNEQFF. For the CDR3, the DNA is TGTGCCAGCAGTGAATTAGGGTACAATGAGCAGTTCTTC.

This clonotype was detected ten times or more. The chain carries TRBV5-1 and TRBJ2-1; a weak D match, TRBD1 (6 bases). The CDR3 has 11 residues. V was trimmed by 7 bases and J by 9 bases, leaving 11 bases between them. In germline, CDR1 is SGHRS, CDR2 YFSETQ. CDR3 in DNA: TGCGCCAGCCAAACAGGGATTGAGCAGTTCTTC. This codes for CASQTGIEQFF.

This clonotype was recorded at least ten times. The chain is built from TRBV20-1 and TRBJ2-1, with D perhaps matching TRBD1 (6 bases). Trimming took off 1 base at V and 5 bases at J, with 6 bases between the two ends. Germline V gives CDR1 DFQATT, CDR2 SNEGSKA (reference sequence). This CDR3 spans 12 amino acids. CDR3 DNA: TGCAGTGCTAGAGGGACAGACAATGAGCAGTTCTTC. As protein: CSARGTDNEQFF.

The chain couples TRBV7-9 to TRBJ2-5; 11 bases are a match to TRBD1. Germline CDR1 and CDR2: SEHNR and FQNEAQ (reference sequence). V was clipped by 6 bases and J by 9 bases; unmatched bases: 6. This CDR3 contains 13 residues. CDR3 nucleotide sequence: TGTGCCAGCAGAAATGGACAGGGGGCGGCCCAGTACTTC. Amino acids: CASRNGQGAAQYF. Full variable domain (missing parts from reference TRBV7-9 and TRBJ2-5): DTGVSQNPRHKITKRGQNVTFRCDPISEHNRLYWYRQTLGQGPEFLTYFQNEAQLEKSRLLSDRFSAERPKGSFSTLEIQRTEQGDSAMYLCASRNGQGAAQYFGPGTRLLVL.

This clonotype occurred many times. V and J are TRBV28 and TRBJ2-1; 10 bases agree with TRBD1. V lost 3 bases to trimming and J lost 5 bases; unmatched junction nucleotides: 10. The germline CDR1 and CDR2 sequences are MDHEN and SYDVKM. The CDR3 sequence is 17 residues long. The CDR3 is CASSFLLPGQGNNEQFF. In DNA, the CDR3 is TGTGCCAGCAGTTTCCTGCTACCGGGACAGGGGAACAATGAGCAGTTCTTC. Full variable domain (remainder filled in from reference TRBV28 and TRBJ2-1): DVKVTQSSRYLVKRTGEKVFLECVQDMDHENMFWYRQDPGLGLRLIYFSYDVKMKEKGDIPEGYSVSREKKERFSLILESASTNQTSMYLCASSFLLPGQGNNEQFFGPGTRLTVL.

This clonotype has ten or more counts. The J gene is TRBJ1-5, the V gene TRBV3-1; D is unclear. The CDR3 contains 16 residues. Looked up from germline, CDR1 is LGHDT and CDR2 is YNNKEL (reference sequence). Deletions cut 0 bases from V and 7 bases from J, with 16 bases between. This chain's CDR3 is CASSQEPPTLGQPQHF. In DNA form, the CDR3 reads TGTGCCAGCAGCCAAGAGCCGCCTACACTCGGGCAGCCCCAGCATTTT.

This clonotype was observed at least ten times. The rearrangement joins TRBV29-1 to TRBJ2-1, with D possibly matching TRBD1 (6 bases). The CDR3 is made up of 20 amino acids. Germline CDR1 and CDR2: SQVTM and ANQGSEA. V was pared by 5 bases and J by 0 bases, with 29 bases between. The CDR3 nucleotides read TGCAGCGTTAGATTCCCCACTAACCCCGGGACACGATACTCCTACAATGAGCAGTTCTTC. It is translated as CSVRFPTNPGTRYSYNEQFF.

V usage is TRBV4-1 and J usage is TRBJ2-1; the D gene is possibly TRBD1 (5 bases). The germline V gene has CDR1 MGHRA and CDR2 YSYEKL. The ends were cut back, 1 base at V and 9 bases at J, with 13 bases in the middle. This CDR3 contains 14 residues. The CDR3 region is CASSQVGGALEQFF. The CDR3 DNA sequence: TGCGCCAGCAGCCAAGTTGGTGGGGCCCTTGAGCAGTTCTTC.

The V and J genes are TRBV20-1 and TRBJ2-7; 8 positions agree with TRBD1. The CDR3 is 14 amino acids. Trimming at V came to 2 bases and at J to 0 bases, leaving 3 bases not matched to a gene. Germline V lookup: CDR1 DFQATT, CDR2 SNEGSKA (reference sequence). The CDR3 region is CSARRDRSSYEQYF. Here the CDR3 DNA reads TGCAGTGCTAGACGGGACAGGAGCTCCTACGAGCAGTACTTC.

This chain connects TRBV12-3 or TRBV12-4 to TRBJ2-1; TRBD2 might be the D (6 bases). This CDR3 is built from 11 residues. V lost 3 bases, J lost 13 bases, and 10 bases lay in between. This CDR3 is CASSFSRGQFF. CDR3 DNA sequence: TGTGCCAGCAGTTTTTCGCGGGGTCAGTTCTTC.

The chain employs TRBV14 and TRBJ1-4, with unresolved D. The V end lost 3 bases, the J end lost 7 bases, and 12 bases lay between the germline ends. This CDR3 region has 14 residues. CDR1 SGHDN and CDR2 FVKESK come from the germline V gene. CDR3 sequence reads: CASSQYYSGEKLFF. CDR3 in DNA: TGTGCCAGCAGCCAGTATTATAGCGGTGAAAAACTGTTTTTT.

This clonotype was seen more than once but under ten times. Here the CDR3 reads CASSLRGYYGYTF. The CDR3 coding sequence is TGTGCCAGCAGCCTTAGGGGATACTATGGCTACACCTTC. The J gene is TRBJ1-2, the V gene TRBV27; a weak D match, TRBD1 (5 bases). This CDR3 has 13 amino acids. Trimming removed 6 bases from V and 3 bases from J, with 11 bases in between. The germline CDR1 and CDR2 sequences are MNHEY and SMNVEV (reference sequence).

This clonotype has a handful of counts. This chain links TRBV20-1 with TRBJ2-5, with unresolved D. CDR3 length: 12 amino acids. V lost 0 bases to trimming and J lost 5 bases, with 7 bases between them. Per the germline V gene, CDR1 is DFQATT and CDR2 is SNEGSKA (reference sequence). CDR3 loop: CSARDRRETQYF. In DNA form, the CDR3 reads TGCAGTGCTAGAGATAGGCGGGAGACCCAGTACTTC.